The T cell receptor (beta chain) under discussion was sequenced for a study of Graves' ophthalmopathy and Graves' hyperthyroidism. RNA served as the template for amplifying TCR beta CDR3 regions. The first round was an RT-PCR with HTBI primers, and the second round was a multiplex PCR. TCRdb fed the multiplex PCR reads into MiXCR, producing one record per CDR3 protein. The data contain more than 550,000 distinct CDR3 sequences, approximately 39% of them seen just once; the ten biggest clones take up more than 2.5%. From germline, CDR1 is ENHRY and CDR2 SYGVKD. This CDR3 contains 13 residues. V was trimmed by 10 bases and J by 8 bases, leaving 20 bases between them. With respect to this clonotype: Its specificity is unknown.

Under 3 months in duration, the ophthalmopathy in affected donors had moderate-to-severe activity, CAS ≥3 and NOSPECS ≥4. Points from the study as a whole: A model built from 13 signatures distinguished ophthalmopathy from stable hyperthyroidism with approximately 89% sensitivity and 81.08% specificity.

Sequencing was performed on peripheral blood. The sequence came from an adult man with Graves' ophthalmopathy. V and J are TRBV10-3 and TRBJ1-1; D gene uncertain. CDR3: CASNPSGEREAFF. The CDR3 coding sequence is TGTGCCAGCAATCCTTCGGGAGAGAGAGAAGCTTTCTTT.